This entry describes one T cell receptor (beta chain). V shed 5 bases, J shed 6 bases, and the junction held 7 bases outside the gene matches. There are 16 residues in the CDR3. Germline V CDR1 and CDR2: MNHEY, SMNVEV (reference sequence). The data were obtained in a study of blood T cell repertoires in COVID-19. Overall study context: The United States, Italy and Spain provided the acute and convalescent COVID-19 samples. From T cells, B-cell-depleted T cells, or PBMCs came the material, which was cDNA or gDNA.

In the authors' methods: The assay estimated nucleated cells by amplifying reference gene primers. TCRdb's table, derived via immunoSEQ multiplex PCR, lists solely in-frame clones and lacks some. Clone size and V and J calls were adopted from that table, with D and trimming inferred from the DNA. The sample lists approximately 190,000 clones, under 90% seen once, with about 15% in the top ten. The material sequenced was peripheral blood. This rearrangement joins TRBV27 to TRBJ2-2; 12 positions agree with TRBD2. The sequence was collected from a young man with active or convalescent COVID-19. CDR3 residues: CASSHRLAGAPGELFF. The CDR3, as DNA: TGTGCCAGCAGTCACCGACTAGCGGGAGCCCCCGGGGAGCTGTTTTTT.